This T cell receptor beta chain came from a study of response to subunit inactivated influenza vaccine. Study findings and constraints: The study's authors posited that every seasonal influenza vaccination enlists few new T cells.

The CDR3 extends over 15 amino acids. V lost 4 bases and J lost 1, with 13 bases in between. CDR1 WSHSY and CDR2 SAAADI come from the germline V gene. This clonotype was seen a handful of times. What it binds is unknown. In TCRdb, the RT-PCR reads were re-called with MiXCR into one record per CDR3 protein. The data show some 800,000 distinct CDR3 sequences, 21% seen once. Sample: PBMCs from blood, taken roughly 5 days after vaccination. This chain links TRBV10-2 with TRBJ2-5, with D perhaps being TRBD1 or TRBD2 (6 bases each). The clonotype was recovered from a man aged 50-60 years who received an inactivated influenza vaccine. In DNA, the CDR3 is TGCGCCAGCAGTGGACGGAGGGGGGTCCAAGAGACCCAGTACTTC. The encoded protein is CASSGRRGVQETQYF.